What follows is one TCR beta chain and its context. Germline-derived CDR1 and CDR2 are KGHDR and SFDVKD. Trimming removed 3 bases from V and 2 bases from J; junction bases left unmatched: 4. This CDR3 spans 16 amino acids. Sequenced by immunoSEQ multiplex PCR; TCRdb stores in-frame clones only, minus some. The sample shows 100,000 to 150,000 clones, around 89% of them seen only once. This specimen belongs to a study of blood T cell repertoires in COVID-19. The sample consisted of peripheral blood. The chain carries TRBV24-1 and TRBJ2-3, with 10 nucleotides matching TRBD1. The clonotype originates from a man aged 50-59 years with acute or convalescent COVID-19. CDR3 bases: TGTGCCACCAGTGATCACGGACAGGGGGTCACAGATACGCAGTATTTT. Its protein is CATSDHGQGVTDTQYF.